These 25 T cell receptor beta chains came from one sample sequenced in a study of T cell changes during pregnancy in multiple sclerosis. The table came from immunoSEQ multiplex PCR; TCRdb's copy has only in-frame clones and leaves some out. The table shows tens of thousands of clones, with 85% to 95% occurring only once. Sequenced material: peripheral blood, taken after pregnancy. These receptors came from a female donor with multiple sclerosis, enrolled in a pregnancy study.

This chain uses TRBV30 with TRBJ1-5, with no clear D. This CDR3 is built from 13 residues. V gave up 0 bases and J gave up 2 bases, with 5 bases separating them. The germline gives CDR1 GTSNPN, CDR2 SVGIG (reference sequence). CDR3 amino acids: CAWSVIRNQPQHF. The CDR3 DNA is TGTGCCTGGAGTGTCATCCGCAATCAGCCCCAGCATTTT.

This sequence joins TRBV6-5 and TRBJ2-7; 10 bases align to TRBD1. Looked up from germline, CDR1 is MNHEY and CDR2 is SVGAGI. The CDR3 is 14 amino acids. J gave up 3 bases and V 6 bases, and 5 bases lay outside the gene matches. The CDR3 loop is CASRPDRGIYEQYF. Here the CDR3 DNA reads TGTGCCAGCAGACCGGACAGGGGGATCTACGAGCAGTACTTC.

The chain uses TRBV2 and TRBJ1-1; tentative D call: TRBD1 (5 bases). Trimming cost V 3 bases and J 7 bases, with 6 bases left between them. Germline-derived CDR1 and CDR2 are SNHLY and FYNNEI. The CDR3 covers 11 residues. CDR3 region: CASSDDSEAFF. The CDR3 coding sequence is TGTGCCAGCAGTGATGACAGTGAAGCTTTCTTT.

CDR3 nucleotide sequence: TGTGCCAGCAGCCAAGATATTGGGACAGGGGGCAATCAGCCCCAGCATTTT. Its translation: CASSQDIGTGGNQPQHF. The V and J genes are TRBV4-2 and TRBJ1-5; 10 nucleotides align to TRBD1. The J segment lost 2 bases and the V segment lost 0 bases, leaving 4 bases of the junction unmatched. The CDR3 totals 17 residues. CDR1 and CDR2 (germline): LGHNA, YNFKEQ.

The J gene is TRBJ1-1, the V gene TRBV10-3; D not certain. The CDR3 is 10 amino acids. Trimming stripped 4 bases from V and 7 bases from J, with 4 bases between. Germline V gene data show CDR1 as ENHRY and CDR2 as SYGVKD. In DNA form, the CDR3 reads TGTGCCATCAGTGCAAATGAAGCTTTCTTT. Residues: CAISANEAFF.

The chain has TRBV19 and TRBJ2-7, with 7 bases matching TRBD2. Trimming took 5 bases from V and 6 from J; bases not matched to a gene: 7. CDR1 LNHDA and CDR2 SQIVND come from the germline V gene (reference sequence). This CDR3 region has 13 residues. The CDR3 here is CASSSGGPSEQYF. CDR3 coding DNA: TGTGCCAGTAGTTCGGGAGGTCCCTCCGAGCAGTACTTC.

This rearrangement joins TRBV6-1 to TRBJ2-7; D gene uncertain. The CDR3 loop spans 14 amino acids. V was clipped by 4 bases and J by 2 bases, with 12 bases between them. Per germline, CDR1 MNHNS and CDR2 SASEGT. CDR3 bases: TGTGCCAGCAGTGTGCGCACCCCCGCCTACGAGCAGTACTTC. It codes for CASSVRTPAYEQYF.

V and J are TRBV4-3 and TRBJ1-2; 11 bases are shared with TRBD1. V was clipped by 3 bases and J by 1 base; unmatched bases: 1. The CDR3 runs 15 residues. Germline assignment: CDR1 LGHNA and CDR2 YSLEER. CDR3 protein: CASSQGQGVNYGYTF. CDR3 in DNA: TGCGCCAGCAGCCAGGGACAGGGGGTTAACTATGGCTACACCTTC.

CDR3 region: CASSQPLAGGSHEQFF. As DNA, the CDR3 is TGTGCCAGCAGCCAACCCCTAGCGGGGGGGTCCCATGAGCAGTTCTTC. The rearrangement links TRBV4-2 to TRBJ2-1; TRBD2 matches 12 bases. The CDR3 has 16 amino acids. Trimming cost V 2 bases and J 8 bases; bases outside gene matches: 7. Germline V gene data show CDR1 as LGHNA and CDR2 as YNFKEQ.

The V gene is TRBV19, the J gene TRBJ2-7; D remains unclear. The CDR3 runs to 14 residues. Germline V lookup: CDR1 LNHDA, CDR2 SQIVND (reference sequence). The ends were cut back, 0 bases at V and 3 bases at J, with 9 bases in the middle. Here the CDR3 DNA reads TGTGCCAGTAGTATAGAGATCGGCGGCTACGAGCAGTACTTC. It codes for CASSIEIGGYEQYF.

The chain recombines TRBV2 with TRBJ2-7; 11 bases map to TRBD1. The V gene's germline CDR1 is SNHLY and CDR2 FYNNEI. CDR3 length: 14 amino acids. CDR3 loop: CATIRDRGAYEQYF. The CDR3 nucleotides read TGTGCGACTATTAGGGACAGGGGGGCCTACGAGCAGTACTTC. Full variable domain (remainder filled in from reference TRBV2 and TRBJ2-7): EPEVTQTPSHQVTQMGQEVILRCVPISNHLYFYWYRQILGQKVEFLVSFYNNEISEKSEIFDDQFSVERPDGSNFTLKIRSTKLEDSAMYFCATIRDRGAYEQYFGPGTRLTVT.

The genes are TRBV4-1 and TRBJ2-5; D is unclear. The CDR3 consists of 12 residues. V was pared by 3 bases and J by 5 bases, with 7 bases between. CDR1 and CDR2 from the germline V gene are MGHRA and YSYEKL. CDR3 bases: TGCGCCAGCAGCCACGAGGTGGAGACCCAGTACTTC. Translated: CASSHEVETQYF.

The CDR3 sequence: CASSLGRGGYNEQFF. Written as DNA, the CDR3 is TGTGCCAGCAGCTTAGGAAGGGGGGGCTACAATGAGCAGTTCTTC. J is TRBJ2-1 and V is TRBV7-2; perhaps TRBD2 as D (7 bases). CDR3 length: 15 residues. V was pared by 1 base and J by 3 bases, with 10 bases between. CDR1 is SGHTA, CDR2 FQGNSA, per germline.

The chain employs TRBV6-5 and TRBJ1-1; 8 bases map to TRBD1. Germline trimming cut 3 bases from V and 5 bases from J; bases unmatched to any gene: 11. Germline CDR1 is MNHEY and CDR2 is SVGAGI. The CDR3 consists of 16 residues. The CDR3 loop is CASSYTREDRVTEAFF. The CDR3 nucleotides are TGTGCCAGCAGTTATACCCGAGAGGACAGGGTAACTGAAGCTTTCTTT.

In DNA form, the CDR3 reads TGCGCCAGCAGCCCGGGACAGGGGGCCTACAATGAGCAGTTCTTC. Protein: CASSPGQGAYNEQFF. The genes are TRBV10-1 and TRBJ2-1; 11 nucleotides match TRBD1. The germline CDR1 and CDR2 sequences are WNHNN and SYGVQD (reference sequence). J lost 2 bases, V lost 6 bases, and 3 bases had no gene match. The CDR3 is 15 amino acids.

This chain joins TRBV30 and TRBJ2-1, with 10 bases fitting TRBD2. This CDR3 comprises 18 residues. From germline, CDR1 is GTSNPN and CDR2 SVGIG (reference sequence). After removal of 0 bases from V and 0 bases from J, the junction contained 8 bases not matched to a gene. In nucleotides, the CDR3 is TGTGCCTGGAGTGTCTTTCTAGCGGGAGTGACCTCCTACAATGAGCAGTTCTTC. Translation: CAWSVFLAGVTSYNEQFF.

This rearrangement joins TRBV29-1 to TRBJ1-1; the D is unclear. In germline, CDR1 is SQVTM, CDR2 ANQGSEA. There are 13 residues in the CDR3. V lost 4 bases and J 2 bases, leaving 11 bases between the germline ends. CDR3 in DNA: TGCAGCGTTGCTTCCCTCCTTAACACTGAAGCTTTCTTT. Protein product: CSVASLLNTEAFF.

The gene calls are TRBV7-6 and TRBJ2-5; 7 bases align to TRBD1. The V and J ends lost 5 bases and 1 base, in that order; junction bases with no gene match: 10. The V gene's germline CDR1 is SGHVS and CDR2 FNYEAQ. The CDR3 runs 16 residues. The CDR3 region is CASSQHRGPGQETQYF. The CDR3 DNA is TGTGCCAGCAGCCAACACAGGGGTCCGGGCCAAGAGACCCAGTACTTC. Full variable domain (missing parts from reference TRBV7-6 and TRBJ2-5): GAGVSQSPRYKVTKRGQDVALRCDPISGHVSLYWYRQALGQGPEFLTYFNYEAQQDKSGLPNDRFSAERPEGSISTLTIQRTEQRDSAMYRCASSQHRGPGQETQYFGPGTRLLVL.

The chain recombines TRBV19 with TRBJ1-4; TRBD1 is a possible D gene (6 bases). This CDR3 region has 15 residues. Looked up from germline, CDR1 is LNHDA and CDR2 is SQIVND (reference sequence). Between the trimmed V and J ends, which lost 6 bases and 3 bases, there was a span of 14 bases. The DNA of the CDR3 is TGTGCCAGTAGAGTCACTGCAGGGGCTAATGAAAAACTGTTTTTT. Amino acids: CASRVTAGANEKLFF. Filled out from reference TRBV19 and TRBJ1-4, the complete variable domain reads DGGITQSPKYLFRKEGQNVTLSCEQNLNHDAMYWYRQDPGQGLRLIYYSQIVNDFQKGDIAEGYSVSREKKESFPLTVTSAQKNPTAFYLCASRVTAGANEKLFFGSGTQLSVL.

The V gene is TRBV2, the J gene TRBJ1-1; D is unresolved. The germline V gene encodes CDR1 SNHLY and CDR2 FYNNEI. This CDR3 contains 13 residues. V lost 3 bases and J lost 1, with 6 bases in between. In nucleotides, the CDR3 is TGTGCCAGCAGTGATATAAAGAACACTGAAGCTTTCTTT. It translates to CASSDIKNTEAFF.

J is TRBJ1-4 and V is TRBV6-1; weak D call: TRBD1 (6 bases). Germline CDR1 and CDR2: MNHNS and SASEGT. The CDR3 has 15 amino acids. V lost 7 bases and J 7 bases, leaving 19 bases between the germline ends. CDR3 bases: TGTGCCAGCATCACCCAACAGGGCGTCGGTGAAAAACTGTTTTTT. It translates to CASITQQGVGEKLFF.

V gene TRBV27 combines with J gene TRBJ2-7; D may be TRBD1 (6 bases). CDR3 size: 13 residues. With 8 bases removed from V and 2 bases from J, the gap between germline ends came to 13 bases. The V gene's germline CDR1 is MNHEY and CDR2 SMNVEV (reference sequence). The CDR3 is CASSKDSAYEQYF. The CDR3 bases are TGTGCCAGCTCCAAGGACAGTGCCTACGAGCAGTACTTC.

V gene TRBV4-2 combines with J gene TRBJ1-1; no clear D. V lost 5 bases and J lost 1, with 11 bases in between. There are 14 residues in the CDR3. Germline CDR1 reads LGHNA; CDR2 reads YNFKEQ. CDR3 sequence: CASSLEYGNTEAFF. The DNA for the CDR3 is TGTGCCAGCAGCTTAGAGTACGGGAACACTGAAGCTTTCTTT.

This chain links TRBV5-1 with TRBJ1-4; TRBD1 might be the D (5 bases). The V and J ends lost 0 bases and 3 bases respectively, with 9 bases between them. Germline CDR1 reads SGHRS; CDR2 reads YFSETQ. This CDR3 contains 15 residues. The CDR3 loop reads CASSLADSSNEKLFF. The DNA for the CDR3 is TGCGCCAGCAGCTTGGCCGACAGCTCTAATGAAAAACTGTTTTTT.

J is TRBJ2-2 and V is TRBV28; D possibly corresponds to TRBD2 (6 bases). V was shortened by 8 bases and J by 6 bases, with 19 bases between the two germline ends. Germline loops: CDR1 MDHEN, CDR2 SYDVKM. The CDR3 is 15 residues long. Here the CDR3 DNA reads TGTGCCAGCTCGGGGGAACAATCAATCTCCGGGGAGCTGTTTTTT. It encodes CASSGEQSISGELFF.